Presented here are 4 T cell receptor beta chains from one specimen sequenced in a study of response to subunit inactivated influenza vaccine. TCRdb independently ran MiXCR on the RT-PCR reads; one entry per CDR3 protein. The repertoire holds 500,000 to 550,000 distinct CDR3 sequences, with around 8% as singletons. The sequences come from PBMCs from blood, collected less than 30 months after vaccination. Every receptor here comes from a man aged 50 to 69 who received an inactivated influenza vaccine.

Ten or more counts support this clonotype. J is TRBJ2-2 and V is TRBV27; 7 nucleotides align to TRBD2. V dropped 2 bases and J dropped 1; count of bases not matched to a gene: 4. This CDR3 region has 16 residues. Germline assignment: CDR1 MNHEY and CDR2 SMNVEV (reference sequence). The CDR3 DNA follows: TGTGCCAGCAGTTTAAGACCGGGAGGGAACACCGGGGAGCTGTTTTTT. The encoded protein is CASSLRPGGNTGELFF.

This clonotype occurred many times. The J gene is TRBJ2-3, the V gene TRBV15; 10 nucleotides agree with TRBD2. CDR1 and CDR2 from the germline V gene are LNHNV and YYDKDF (reference sequence). The J segment lost 10 bases and the V segment lost 0 bases, leaving 13 bases of the junction unmatched. This CDR3 spans 17 amino acids. CDR3 amino acids: CATSRELVAGGSFSQYF. CDR3 coding DNA: TGTGCCACCAGCAGAGAGTTAGTAGCGGGGGGTTCTTTTTCGCAGTATTTT.

In this sample, this clonotype turned up many times. The V call is TRBV10-3, the J call TRBJ2-1; TRBD2 matches 10 bases. CDR1 is ENHRY and CDR2 is SYGVKD in the germline V gene. V lost 8 bases, J lost 5 bases, and 3 bases stayed unmatched. CDR3 length equals 13 residues. The CDR3 nucleotides are TGTGCCATCTCTAGCGGGGGAAACAATGAGCAGTTCTTC. This encodes CAISSGGNNEQFF.

This clonotype has only a few counts. The chain employs TRBV27 and TRBJ1-4; D might be TRBD1 (6 bases). The germline V gene encodes CDR1 MNHEY and CDR2 SMNVEV (reference sequence). There are 13 residues in the CDR3. Trimming shortened V by 3 bases and J by 8 bases, and 10 bases separated the two germline ends. CDR3 amino acids: CASSFGGREKLFF. The CDR3 DNA is TGTGCCAGCAGTTTCGGGGGGCGGGAAAAACTGTTTTTT.